The clone carrying this TCR beta chain was found a few times. Its antigen is as yet unknown. These data originate in a study of T-cell memory formation after mild COVID-19. General observations from the study: Mainly in CM and EM were contracting CD4+ clones; CD8+ were in EMRA. A balance of CD4 and CD8 characterized clones contracting day 15 to 85, whereas later expanders leaned CD4+. Pre-infection memory contained some responding clones, which suggested that cross-reactive memory had joined.

The CDR3 has 15 residues. CDR1 and CDR2 (germline): ENHRY, SYGVKD. V was pared by 2 bases and J by 4 bases, with 4 bases of the junction left unmatched. TCRdb itself ran the 5' RACE reads through MiXCR, one entry per CDR3 protein. The sample lists roughly 580,000 distinct CDR3 sequences, approximately 18% occurring once. The receptor comes from an adult woman who had mild COVID-19 (a few samples of this study predate the infection). Cell type and time point are not known. The chain links TRBV10-3 to TRBJ1-5, with 8 bases lining up with TRBD1. Material for sequencing was PBMCs or a T cell subset sorted from them (not recorded which). The CDR3 DNA follows: TGTGCCATCAGTGAGAGAGGACAGGGAAATCAGCCCCAGCATTTT. Translating gives CAISERGQGNQPQHF.